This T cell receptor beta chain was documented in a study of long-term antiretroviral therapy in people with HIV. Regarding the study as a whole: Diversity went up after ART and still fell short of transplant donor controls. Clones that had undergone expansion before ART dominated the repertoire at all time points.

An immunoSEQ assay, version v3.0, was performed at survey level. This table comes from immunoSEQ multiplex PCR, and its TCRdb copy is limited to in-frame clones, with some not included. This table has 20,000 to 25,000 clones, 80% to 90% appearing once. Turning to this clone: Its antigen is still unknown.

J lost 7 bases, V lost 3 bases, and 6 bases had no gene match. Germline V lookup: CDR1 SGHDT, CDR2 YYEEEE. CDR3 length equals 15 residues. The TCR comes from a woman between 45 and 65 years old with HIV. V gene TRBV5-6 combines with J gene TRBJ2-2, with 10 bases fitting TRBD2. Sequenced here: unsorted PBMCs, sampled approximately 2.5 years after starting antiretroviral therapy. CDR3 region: CASSYFSGRFGELFF. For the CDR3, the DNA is TGTGCCAGCAGCTATTTTAGCGGGAGGTTCGGGGAGCTGTTTTTT.